The 8 T cell receptor beta chains below come from one sample, sequenced in a study of OX40 agonist ivuxolimab in advanced cancers. TCRdb's table, derived via immunoSEQ multiplex PCR, lists solely in-frame clones and lacks some. The sample includes 40,000 to 45,000 clones, around nine tenths of them seen just once. Material: CD4+ or CD8+ T cells sorted from blood, obtained in a trial of the OX40 agonist ivuxolimab. The receptors here all came from an adult with an advanced solid tumor such as melanoma, head and neck, liver or kidney cancer.

There are a few counts of this clone. J is TRBJ1-5 and V is TRBV19; the D gene is possibly TRBD1 (6 bases). CDR1 is LNHDA and CDR2 is SQIVND in the germline V gene (reference sequence). CDR3 length equals 16 residues. V lost 5 bases and J 6 bases, leaving 20 bases between the germline ends. This CDR3 reads CASSPLLPRGAQPQHF. CDR3 bases: TGTGCCAGTAGTCCCCTCCTCCCCAGGGGTGCTCAGCCCCAGCATTTT.

The chain recombines TRBV19 with TRBJ1-2; possible D gene TRBD1, 6 bases. The CDR3 is made up of 13 amino acids. Per germline, CDR1 LNHDA and CDR2 SQIVND (reference sequence). The V end lost 4 bases, the J end lost 8 bases, and 14 bases lay between the germline ends. The CDR3 region has the DNA TGTGCCAGTAGTACCAACGACAGGCTCGGCTACACCTTC. It translates to CASSTNDRLGYTF. Variable domain in full (rest from reference TRBV19 and TRBJ1-2): DGGITQSPKYLFRKEGQNVTLSCEQNLNHDAMYWYRQDPGQGLRLIYYSQIVNDFQKGDIAEGYSVSREKKESFPLTVTSAQKNPTAFYLCASSTNDRLGYTFGSGTRLTVV.

The chain uses TRBV18 and TRBJ2-1; D not certain. CDR3 length: 13 amino acids. Germline values: CDR1 KGHSH, CDR2 LQKENI. Trimming cost V 5 bases and J 4 bases, with 9 bases left between them. CDR3 region: CASSTMGYNEQFF. In DNA form, the CDR3 reads TGTGCCAGCTCAACAATGGGATACAATGAGCAGTTCTTC.

The genes are TRBV5-1 and TRBJ1-2; no definite D call. There are 13 residues in the CDR3. In germline, CDR1 is SGHRS, CDR2 YFSETQ. The germline V and J ends were trimmed by 0 bases and 4 bases, with 7 bases remaining between them. CDR3 sequence reads: CASSLGSVYGYTF. The DNA of the CDR3 is TGCGCCAGCAGCTTGGGTTCAGTCTATGGCTACACCTTC. Complete variable domain (other parts from reference TRBV5-1 and TRBJ1-2): KAGVTQTPRYLIKTRGQQVTLSCSPISGHRSVSWYQQTPGQGLQFLFEYFSETQRNKGNFPGRFSGRQFSNSRSEMNVSTLELGDSALYLCASSLGSVYGYTFGSGTRLTVV.

The V and J genes are TRBV4-1 and TRBJ1-1; a weak D match, TRBD1 (6 bases). There are 16 residues in the CDR3. V lost 0 bases and J 5 bases, leaving 16 bases between the germline ends. Germline V gives CDR1 MGHRA, CDR2 YSYEKL. For the CDR3, the DNA is TGCGCCAGCAGCCAAGATCCCAACAGGGCGGCAACTGAAGCTTTCTTT. The encoded protein is CASSQDPNRAATEAFF.

The rearrangement uses TRBV7-2 and TRBJ2-1, with D tentatively TRBD1 or TRBD2 (5 bases each). The length of the CDR3 is 13 residues. Germline values: CDR1 SGHTA, CDR2 FQGNSA. V shed 4 bases and J shed 5 bases, with 9 bases lying between them. Written as DNA, the CDR3 is TGTGCCAGCAGCTCGGGACGGAACAATGAGCAGTTCTTC. Translation: CASSSGRNNEQFF. The full variable domain, rest sourced from reference TRBV7-2 and TRBJ2-1, is GAGVSQSPSNKVTEKGKDVELRCDPISGHTALYWYRQSLGQGLEFLIYFQGNSAPDKSGLPSDRFSAERTGGSVSTLTIQRTQQEDSAVYLCASSSGRNNEQFFGPGTRLTVL.

The chain uses TRBV27 and TRBJ2-2; D may correspond to TRBD1 or TRBD2 (5 bases each). The V and J ends lost 4 bases and 6 bases respectively, with 12 bases between them. This CDR3 contains 14 residues. Germline values: CDR1 MNHEY, CDR2 SMNVEV (reference sequence). This CDR3 is CASSSQGVSGELFF. In DNA, the CDR3 is TGTGCCAGCAGTTCGCAGGGAGTCTCCGGGGAGCTGTTTTTT.

The genes are TRBV4-1 and TRBJ1-2; possibly TRBD1 for D (5 bases). V shed 1 base and J shed 9 bases, with 18 bases lying between them. The CDR3 runs to 15 residues. Germline CDR1 and CDR2: MGHRA and YSYEKL. For the CDR3, the DNA is TGCGCCAGCAGCCAAGTGGGGGGGAGGGTACAAAGCTACACCTTC. Translated: CASSQVGGRVQSYTF.